This TCR beta chain was recorded in a study of cytomegalovirus exposure and HLA in healthy donors. General study points: It was in a later analysis that TCR association rates were seen to vary by HLA locus, highest for DRB1 and lowest for HLA-C.

60 Vbeta and 13 Jbeta primers were used in PCR. Sequencing used immunoSEQ multiplex PCR; TCRdb keeps in-frame clones, though not all of them. The table shows under 150,000 clones, with over 70% occurring only once. This clone was detected only once. What it binds is not known. V dropped 0 bases and J dropped 9 bases, with 4 bases sitting between them. The CDR3 extends over 11 amino acids. The germline V gene encodes CDR1 SGHRS and CDR2 YFSETQ. The specimen sequenced was PBMCs. The genes are TRBV5-1 and TRBJ2-1, with no clear D. The receptor comes from a middle-aged woman in good health and CMV-seronegative. The CDR3 loop is CASSLGSEQFF. CDR3 sequence (DNA): TGCGCCAGCAGCTTGGGGAGTGAGCAGTTCTTC.